This is a list of T cell receptor beta chains from one sample in a study of cytomegalovirus exposure and HLA in healthy donors. Assay: immunoSEQ multiplex PCR; the TCRdb copy retains only in-frame clones and omits some. Counted here are 130,000 to 150,000 clones, approximately 9% occurring once; the ten biggest clones make up around 1.9%. Material for sequencing was PBMCs. The receptors were gathered from a male donor in good health and CMV-seronegative. The CDR3 runs from the conserved cysteine through the conserved F or W.

TRBV28,TRBJ1-4,CASSLRQYNEKLFF
TRBV19,TRBJ1-2,CASTYHDTYGYTF
TRBV6-4,TRBJ2-1,CASTRLAGAYNEQFF
TRBV7-2,TRBJ1-2,CASSPWTGGYTF
TRBV27,TRBJ1-1,CASSFRSTGGVNTEAFF
TRBV6-5,TRBJ1-6,CASSYSNLASPLHF
TRBV7-2,TRBJ2-7,CASSLGAGSYEQYF
TRBV30,TRBJ2-1,CAWSVGGRYNEQFF
TRBV29-1,TRBJ2-5,CSAVSEAETQYF
TRBV19,TRBJ1-2,CASRGQGRTNYGYTF
TRBV18,TRBJ1-1,CASSPGGNTEAFF
TRBV5-1,TRBJ1-2,CASSLSGQGLSGYTF
TRBV6-5,TRBJ2-4,CASSYSRSGRLNIQYF
TRBV6-4,TRBJ2-1,CASSDSTSGGREQFF
TRBV5-6,TRBJ2-1,CASSSINRAEYSYNEQFF
TRBV5-6,TRBJ2-2,CASSLGDRVTGELFF
TRBV9,TRBJ1-1,CASSAPLQGPEAFF
TRBV9,TRBJ2-1,CASSVDAGTSHQFF
TRBV7-8,TRBJ1-3,CASSLMGQGAGNTIYF
TRBV29-1,TRBJ2-7,CSVRTGSYEQYF
TRBV10-3,TRBJ2-5,CAISGGRGQETQYF
TRBV7-2,TRBJ2-1,CASSVEPFGGYNEQFF
TRBV27,TRBJ2-7,CASSARTGVGYEQYF
TRBV5-5,TRBJ2-2,CASSVKGRGEPGELFF
TRBV19,TRBJ2-7,CASSPSGRTYEQYF
TRBV7-9,TRBJ2-1,CASSLVPRGGSYNEQFF
TRBV27,TRBJ2-1,CASSDQGGYNEQLF
TRBV5-4,TRBJ2-2,CASSRRDSRNTGELFF
TRBV5-6,TRBJ2-2,CASSLVDYNTGELFF
TRBV6-4,TRBJ1-2,CASSDYADRNYGYTF
TRBV5-1,TRBJ1-1,CASSLGPGGEAFF
TRBV5-4,TRBJ2-1,CASSYTSGRAYEQFF
TRBV11-3,TRBJ2-1,CASSPYSASLYNEQFF
TRBV25-1,TRBJ2-3,CASSEWGGPADTQYF
TRBV10-3,TRBJ1-4,CAIRADGGNEKLFF
TRBV13,TRBJ2-3,CASSLSFAFDGSKLDTQYF
TRBV10-3,TRBJ2-7,CAISDPFSGGASYEQYF
TRBV6-5,TRBJ1-1,CASRTGTSAAFF
TRBV6-1,TRBJ2-1,CASSATGTSLQFF
TRBV28,TRBJ2-7,CASSLYGTGVEQYF
TRBV4-3,TRBJ1-2,CASSHTGTYAYGYTF
TRBV7-2,TRBJ1-1,CASSLWRGNTEAFF